Given below is one T cell receptor beta chain in context. No antigen is known for it. In making TCR cDNA, 5'RACE template switching added a universal primer site and UMIs to it. In TCRdb, the 5' RACE reads were re-called with MiXCR into one record per CDR3 protein. Altogether 200,000 to 300,000 distinct CDR3 sequences are present, around 6.7% being singletons, with the ten largest covering about 0.95%. This sample is part of a study of T cells after yellow fever vaccination. Findings of the study overall: Within FACS-sorted repertoires, abundant clonotypes contaminating from the bulk population could be present.

The receptor comes from a man younger than 40 who received the YFV17D yellow fever vaccine. The material sequenced was CD4+ T cells sorted from PBMCs, taken on the day of the yellow fever booster vaccination.

The CDR3 region has the DNA TGTGCCGCGGCTCGGGACAGGGGGCGGGTGAGCACTGAAGCTTTCTTT. Encoded protein: CAAARDRGRVSTEAFF. This chain uses TRBV7-9 with TRBJ1-1; TRBD1 matches at 12 bases. This CDR3 comprises 16 residues. The ends lost 11 bases at V and 4 bases at J; junction bases unmatched: 14. Germline CDR1 SEHNR, CDR2 FQNEAQ (reference sequence).